This TCR beta chain was documented in a study of T cell responses to AZD1222 COVID-19 vaccine (dated by TCRdb to the early 2020s). A note on the overall study: AZD1222 recipients with second doses at about 4 weeks or about 12 weeks were pooled, because spike-specific TCR depth and breadth did not differ between schedules. Enrollment into the trials was organized by age into subgroups of 18-55, 56-69 and 70-plus years, and those subgroups contained about 160, 30 and 59 TCR-sequenced participants, respectively. A total of 230 to 250 trial participants underwent TCR sequencing, of whom around 200 received two doses of AZD1222 and about 25 received two doses of the MenACWY control vaccine.

From cysteine to phenylalanine, the CDR3 is 16 amino acids long. Only the CDR3 DNA stays, 48 bases, in frame from base 1. In the germline V gene, CDR1 corresponds to SGDLS and CDR2 to YYNGEE. Unmatched junction bases come to 3, with V trimmed by 0 bases and J by 1 base. With respect to this clone: The antigen it recognizes is unknown. Per-base quality was not reported, and no clone a single base away is much larger than it.

The sample's time point label is to be understood as: baseline before first vaccination. Vaccinee samples came from UK trials COV001 and COV002, including a single-blind randomized controlled phase 2/3 trial of AZD1222 (ChAdOx1 nCoV-19) in healthy adults. For TCRbeta chain sequencing, PBMC samples were collected from trial participants at day 0 and at day 28 after the second dose. General findings and caveats noted by the study authors: Spike-specific TCR breadth and depth rose significantly after two AZD1222 doses compared with day 0 and with MenACWY recipients. Participants were mostly white British and included more females than males, and it was suggested by the authors that clonal diversity may have been underestimated. Because no day 14 peak-response samples were available, the repertoires could be characterized only after the peak T cell response. Reportedly, close to half of the unique spike-specific TCRs recognized epitopes lying outside the regions that are mutated in the B.1.351 and B.1.1.7 variants. Conclusions about previously exposed vaccinees were limited because only six or seven AZD1222 recipients were SARS-CoV-2 seropositive at baseline. The 56-69-year group was small, and its depth increase did not reach significance, likely because of low power. The vaccine-associated CD4 TCRs covered the entire spike protein, and the dominant responses fell in regions 160-218 and 743-854.

The CDR3 regions of human TCRbeta chains were subjected to immunosequencing. As for how the authors treated the data: Repertoire TCRs were checked for matches against a reference library of SARS-CoV-2-specific TCRs that had been generated using the MIRA antigen-specificity platform. Breadth was defined as the fraction of unique TCRs that were SARS-CoV-2-associated, and depth was defined as the fraction of total T cells that were SARS-CoV-2-associated. Using the MIRA data, each spike-specific TCR was assigned both to the spike region to which the TCR was reactive and to a CD4 or CD8 class. Log10-transformed breadth and depth values were compared by one-way ANOVA with Sidak's multiple comparisons tests. The immuneACCESS repertoire file appears here via TCRdb, limited to in-frame rearrangements. These files lack a portion of the clones; in checked studies, under half of the deficit traces to unresolved V genes, and the cause of the others is not known. The V and J calls and clone size were taken over from that table, and D and trimming were inferred from the DNA. The table for this sample lists 150,000 to 200,000 clones; approximately 93% of them were counted only once. The ten largest clones represent 3.9% of the sample.

This TCR came from an adult in good health. The chain links TRBV9 with TRBJ2-7; 11 bases in the junction line up with TRBD2. Sequences were derived from peripheral blood, sampled on day 0 of AZD1222 vaccination. Here the CDR3 is given as CASSVEGTSGSYEQYF. Here is the DNA: TGTGCCAGCAGCGTAGAAGGGACTAGCGGTTCCTACGAGCAGTACTTC.